The 17 T cell receptor beta chains in this list originate from one sample, sequenced in a study of blood T cell repertoires in COVID-19. Produced via immunoSEQ multiplex PCR; TCRdb's table is partial and in-frame only. The sample includes 180,000 or so clones, 75% to 90% of them seen just once. Sequenced material: PBMCs or T cells enriched from blood (not recorded which). The receptors stem from a woman aged 55-69 years who had recovered from COVID-19.

This clone appeared once. The V and J genes are TRBV18 and TRBJ1-6, with D hard to call. The germline V gene encodes CDR1 KGHSH and CDR2 LQKENI. Trimming took 6 bases from V and 7 from J, leaving 16 bases between them. This CDR3 spans 15 amino acids. The CDR3 DNA sequence: TGTGCCAGCTCCCCAAGGGAGGGAGGCAATTCACCCCTCCACTTT. Protein sequence: CASSPREGGNSPLHF.

This chain links TRBV30 with TRBJ2-6; 11 bases match TRBD2. With V trimmed by 2 bases and J by 2 bases, 2 bases remained unmatched. Germline V gives CDR1 GTSNPN, CDR2 SVGIG (reference sequence). CDR3 length: 16 amino acids. This CDR3 reads CAWSLAGGTGANVLTF. In DNA form, the CDR3 reads TGTGCCTGGAGTCTAGCGGGGGGTACTGGGGCCAACGTCCTGACTTTC.

This clone appeared once. V and J are TRBV6-1 and TRBJ2-1; a possible D gene is TRBD2 (6 bases). The germline gives CDR1 MNHNS, CDR2 SASEGT. This CDR3 region has 16 residues. V was trimmed by 0 bases and J by 8 bases, leaving 17 bases between them. The CDR3, as DNA: TGTGCCAGCAGTGAAGCTGGGGCGGGGCCATATGATGAGCAGTTCTTC. Protein product: CASSEAGAGPYDEQFF.

This chain joins TRBV3-1 (or the pseudogene TRBV3-2) and TRBJ2-1; TRBD1 matches 9 bases. The V and J ends lost 1 base and 7 bases, in that order; junction bases with no gene match: 8. The CDR3 is made up of 16 amino acids. Germline V gene data show CDR1 as LGHDT and CDR2 as YNNKEL (reference sequence). As DNA, the CDR3 is TGTGCCAGCAGCCAAGCAGGTGGGACAGGGCTGAATGAGCAGTTCTTC. Translating gives CASSQAGGTGLNEQFF.

CDR3 loop: CAIPSGWSNEKLFF. DNA for the CDR3: TGTGCCATTCCTTCGGGTTGGTCTAATGAAAAACTGTTTTTT. The chain uses TRBV7-9 and TRBJ1-4; D remains ambiguous. V lost 10 bases, J lost 3 bases, and 15 bases lay in between. Germline-derived CDR1 and CDR2 are SEHNR and FQNEAQ (reference sequence). The CDR3 is 14 residues long.

The chain combines TRBV7-9 with TRBJ1-4; 8 nucleotides agree with TRBD1. CDR1 is SEHNR and CDR2 is FQNEAQ in the germline V gene (reference sequence). V shed 5 bases and J 7 bases; nucleotides not matched to a gene: 15. The CDR3 is 17 amino acids. The CDR3 sequence is CASSPLFKDRGAEKLFF. The CDR3 region has the DNA TGTGCCAGCAGCCCCCTTTTTAAAGACAGGGGCGCTGAAAAACTGTTTTTT.

J is TRBJ1-2 and V is TRBV11-1, with D maybe TRBD1 (5 bases). V was pared by 2 bases and J by 6 bases, with 7 bases between. In germline, CDR1 is SGHAT, CDR2 FQDESV (reference sequence). The CDR3 length is 12 residues. This CDR3 reads CASSLTGDGYTF. CDR3 coding DNA: TGTGCCAGCAGCTTAACGGGGGATGGCTACACCTTC. Filled out from reference TRBV11-1 and TRBJ1-2, the complete variable domain reads EAEVAQSPRYKITEKSQAVAFWCDPISGHATLYWYRQILGQGPELLVQFQDESVVDDSQLPKDRFSAERLKGVDSTLKIQPAELGDSAMYLCASSLTGDGYTFGSGTRLTVV.

The rearrangement links TRBV19 to TRBJ1-2; 11 positions agree with TRBD1. J gave up 8 bases and V 5 bases, and 10 bases lay outside the gene matches. The CDR3 spans 15 residues. CDR1 and CDR2 from the germline V gene are LNHDA and SQIVND (reference sequence). The CDR3 spells CASSSRTGGGDGYTF. The DNA for the CDR3 is TGTGCCAGTAGTTCGCGGACAGGGGGCGGAGACGGCTACACCTTC.

The chain uses TRBV7-9 and TRBJ1-1; D is unclear. Per the germline V gene, CDR1 is SEHNR and CDR2 is FQNEAQ (reference sequence). The CDR3 has 12 amino acids. V was shortened by 3 bases and J by 3 bases, with 5 bases between the two germline ends. The DNA for the CDR3 is TGTGCCAGCAGCTTTGTCGACACTGAAGCTTTCTTT. Translation: CASSFVDTEAFF. Filled out from reference TRBV7-9 and TRBJ1-1, the complete variable domain reads DTGVSQNPRHKITKRGQNVTFRCDPISEHNRLYWYRQTLGQGPEFLTYFQNEAQLEKSRLLSDRFSAERPKGSFSTLEIQRTEQGDSAMYLCASSFVDTEAFFGQGTRLTVV.

The rearrangement joins TRBV5-1 to TRBJ1-6; perhaps TRBD1 as D (6 bases). This CDR3 is built from 16 residues. V dropped 0 bases and J dropped 0 bases, with 7 bases sitting between them. Germline values: CDR1 SGHRS, CDR2 YFSETQ. CDR3 in DNA: TGCGCCAGCAGCTTGGGGGGACACTCCTATAATTCACCCCTCCACTTT. Translating gives CASSLGGHSYNSPLHF.

The chain uses TRBV7-2 and TRBJ2-3; 11 bases match TRBD2. The CDR3 spans 14 residues. J lost 3 bases, V lost 7 bases, and 3 bases had no gene match. Germline V lookup: CDR1 SGHTA, CDR2 FQGNSA. CDR3 protein: CASKLAGVTDTQYF. The CDR3 region has the DNA TGTGCCAGCAAACTAGCGGGGGTAACAGATACGCAGTATTTT. The whole variable domain, remainder taken from reference TRBV7-2 and TRBJ2-3, is GAGVSQSPSNKVTEKGKDVELRCDPISGHTALYWYRQSLGQGLEFLIYFQGNSAPDKSGLPSDRFSAERTGGSVSTLTIQRTQQEDSAVYLCASKLAGVTDTQYFGPGTRLTVL.

This clone was detected only a few times. Here the CDR3 DNA reads TGTGCCAGCAGCGAAACTAGCGGGAGGGCCCTATCACCCTACGAGCAGTACTTC. Protein product: CASSETSGRALSPYEQYF. This chain uses TRBV7-9 with TRBJ2-7; 13 bases line up with TRBD2. J was trimmed by 2 bases and V by 5 bases; bases with no gene match: 12. The germline CDR1 and CDR2 sequences are SEHNR and FQNEAQ (reference sequence). This CDR3 contains 18 residues.

The chain uses TRBV11-2 and TRBJ2-1, with a possible D match to TRBD2 (6 bases). The germline V gene has CDR1 SGHAT and CDR2 FQNNGV. CDR3 size: 16 residues. V was shortened by 8 bases and J by 1 base, with 18 bases between the two germline ends. CDR3 sequence reads: CASGRGRDSSYNEQFF. For the CDR3, the DNA is TGTGCCAGCGGTCGTGGGCGGGATAGTTCCTACAATGAGCAGTTCTTC.

This clone was detected a few times. V usage is TRBV4-1 and J usage is TRBJ2-7, with TRBD1 identical over 10 bases. Germline values: CDR1 MGHRA, CDR2 YSYEKL. The CDR3 spans 14 residues. V lost 4 bases, J lost 2 bases, and 2 bases stayed unmatched. CDR3: CASSLDRGPYEQYF. Written as DNA, the CDR3 is TGCGCCAGCAGCCTTGACAGGGGGCCCTACGAGCAGTACTTC.

The V call is TRBV19, the J call TRBJ1-5, with TRBD1 as a possible D gene (5 bases). The CDR3 has 16 amino acids. Trimming shortened V by 4 bases and J by 6 bases, and 19 bases separated the two germline ends. The germline V gene has CDR1 LNHDA and CDR2 SQIVND (reference sequence). CDR3 protein: CASSKDTDTRVQPQHF. For the CDR3, the DNA is TGTGCCAGTAGTAAGGACACCGACACCCGTGTTCAGCCCCAGCATTTT.

The rearrangement uses TRBV6-1 and TRBJ2-7; D remains ambiguous. The CDR3 is made up of 12 amino acids. Trimming took 3 bases from V and 7 from J, leaving 10 bases between them. Germline V gene lookup returns CDR1 MNHNS and CDR2 SASEGT. CDR3 bases: TGTGCCAGCAGTGATTTCAAGAGGGAGCAGTACTTC. Translated, it gives CASSDFKREQYF.

V gene TRBV27 combines with J gene TRBJ1-1; 8 bases map to TRBD1. The CDR3 extends over 14 amino acids. The V gene's germline CDR1 is MNHEY and CDR2 SMNVEV (reference sequence). J lost 5 bases, V lost 2 bases, and 4 bases had no gene match. The CDR3 spells CASSLGYRGTEAFF. For the CDR3, the DNA is TGTGCCAGCAGTTTAGGCTACAGGGGGACTGAAGCTTTCTTT.